What follows are 10 T cell receptor beta chains derived from one specimen sequenced in a study of cytomegalovirus exposure and HLA in healthy donors (dated by TCRdb to between 2016 and 2019). Libraries were prepared through the immunoSEQ multiplex PCR assay. The multiplex PCR relied on a mix of 60 forward primers for TCR Vbeta segments and 13 reverse primers for TCR Jbeta segments. Here the immuneACCESS table is served through TCRdb, limited to in-frame sequences with V and J called. Missing clones are a known gap in these copies; in checked studies unresolved V genes cover under half, and the rest lacks a known reason. The sample includes about 91,000 clones, with around 89% observed a single time. Around 2.3% of the sample is in the top ten clones. Sequencing was done on a sample of PBMCs. The receptor set was obtained from a man in his late teens or twenties in good health and CMV-seronegative.

This clone was detected only a few times. The gene calls are TRBV2 and TRBJ2-2; possible D gene TRBD2, 6 bases. With 8 bases removed from V and 6 bases from J, the gap between germline ends came to 22 bases. Germline V gene data show CDR1 as SNHLY and CDR2 as FYNNEI. CDR3 length: 16 amino acids. CDR3 amino acids: CASCPYDGWEAGELFF. CDR3 coding DNA: TGTGCCAGCTGCCCCTACGACGGCTGGGAGGCCGGGGAGCTGTTTTTT.

This chain links TRBV6-1 with TRBJ2-7; tentative D call: TRBD1 (5 bases). Germline V gene lookup returns CDR1 MNHNS and CDR2 SASEGT. Trimming stripped 4 bases from V and 4 bases from J, with 17 bases between. The CDR3 has 15 amino acids. The CDR3 sequence: CASSVAATQGYEQYF. As DNA, the CDR3 is TGTGCCAGCAGTGTCGCCGCGACCCAGGGTTACGAGCAGTACTTC.

DNA for the CDR3: TGTGCCTGGAGTGAACGGGACACCTTAGCCAAAAACATTCAGTACTTC. Its translation: CAWSERDTLAKNIQYF. The chain couples TRBV30 to TRBJ2-4, with D maybe TRBD1 (6 bases). Germline values: CDR1 GTSNPN, CDR2 SVGIG (reference sequence). V lost 1 base and J lost 0, with 13 bases in between. The CDR3 length is 16 residues.

The V call is TRBV13, the J call TRBJ2-7; the D gene is possibly TRBD1 (6 bases). With 4 bases removed from V and 4 bases from J, the gap between germline ends came to 8 bases. This CDR3 has 12 residues. The germline V gene has CDR1 PRHDT and CDR2 FYEKMQ (reference sequence). Written as DNA, the CDR3 is TGTGCCAGCAGCTCTAGGGGGTACGAGCAGTACTTC. Protein: CASSSRGYEQYF.

This chain joins TRBV7-8 and TRBJ2-1; D might be TRBD2 (6 bases). V was shortened by 3 bases and J by 6 bases, with 9 bases between the two germline ends. Germline lookup yields CDR1 SGHVS and CDR2 FQNEAQ. This CDR3 spans 13 amino acids. In nucleotides, the CDR3 is TGTGCCAGCAGCTTGGGACTCTCCAATGAGCAGTTCTTC. Translating it yields CASSLGLSNEQFF.

This clone appeared a single time. The CDR3 DNA reads TGTGCCAGCAGTAGAATGGGCGATATGTATACGCAGTATTTT. Translation gives CASSRMGDMYTQYF. The gene calls are TRBV27 and TRBJ2-3; D not certain. Germline CDR1 reads MNHEY; CDR2 reads SMNVEV (reference sequence). The length of the CDR3 is 14 residues. V was shortened by 5 bases and J by 7 bases, with 16 bases between the two germline ends.

V usage is TRBV5-1 and J usage is TRBJ2-1; D is unresolved. Germline V lookup: CDR1 SGHRS, CDR2 YFSETQ. The CDR3 is 13 residues long. Trimming removed 1 base from V and 5 bases from J, with 7 bases in between. The CDR3 spells CASSLSYDNEQFF. In DNA form, the CDR3 reads TGCGCCAGCAGCTTGTCCTACGACAATGAGCAGTTCTTC.

The chain uses TRBV6-5 and TRBJ1-3; the D gene is possibly TRBD1 (6 bases). Trimming removed 6 bases from V and 1 base from J, with 13 bases in between. Looked up from germline, CDR1 is MNHEY and CDR2 is SVGAGI. CDR3 length: 15 residues. The CDR3, as DNA: TGTGCCAGCAGCCCATACAGGGTTTCTGGAAACACCATATATTTT. It is translated as CASSPYRVSGNTIYF.

The chain recombines TRBV10-3 with TRBJ1-5; D perhaps matches TRBD1 (6 bases). The CDR3 is 18 amino acids. The germline V gene has CDR1 ENHRY and CDR2 SYGVKD. The V end was cut by 0 bases, the J end by 6 bases, with 21 bases between. The CDR3: CAISESRGRGLYGQPQHF. DNA of the CDR3: TGTGCCATCAGTGAGTCGAGGGGCAGGGGATTATATGGTCAGCCCCAGCATTTT.

This chain links TRBV30 with TRBJ2-1, with 9 bases identical to TRBD1. CDR3 length: 14 residues. V lost 4 bases and J lost 6; bases outside the gene matches: 7. Germline V gene sequence: CDR1 GTSNPN, CDR2 SVGIG (reference sequence). Here the CDR3 reads CAWTKDRGGNEQFF. The CDR3 DNA is TGTGCCTGGACTAAAGACAGGGGGGGCAATGAGCAGTTCTTC.